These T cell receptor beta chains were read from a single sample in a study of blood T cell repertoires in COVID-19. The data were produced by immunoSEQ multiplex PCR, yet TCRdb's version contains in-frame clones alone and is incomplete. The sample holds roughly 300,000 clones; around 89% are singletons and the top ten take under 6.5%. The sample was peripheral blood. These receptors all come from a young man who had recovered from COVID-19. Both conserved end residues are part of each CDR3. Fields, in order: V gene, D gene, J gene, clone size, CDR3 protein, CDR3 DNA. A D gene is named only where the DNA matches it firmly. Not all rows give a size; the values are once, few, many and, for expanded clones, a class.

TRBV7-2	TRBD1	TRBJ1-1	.	CASSFDRGHTEAFF	TGTGCCAGCAGCTTCGACAGGGGGCACACTGAAGCTTTCTTT
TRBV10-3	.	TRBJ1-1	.	CANAIGGNTEAFF	TGTGCCAACGCGATAGGGGGGAACACTGAAGCTTTCTTT
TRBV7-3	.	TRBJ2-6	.	CASSLNPRAGANVLTF	TGTGCCAGCAGCTTAAACCCCAGGGCTGGGGCCAACGTCCTGACTTTC
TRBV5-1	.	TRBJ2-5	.	CASSLIGGRETQYF	TGCGCCAGCAGCTTGATCGGAGGGAGGGAGACCCAGTACTTC
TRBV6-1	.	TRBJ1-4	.	CASSELGGTHGEKLFF	TGTGCCAGCAGTGAATTAGGAGGGACTCACGGTGAAAAACTGTTTTTT
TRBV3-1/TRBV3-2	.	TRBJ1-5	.	CASSGQVDQPQHF	TGTGCCAGCAGTGGGCAAGTCGATCAGCCCCAGCATTTT
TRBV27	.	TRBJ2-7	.	CASRLDGRQGEQYF	TGTGCCAGCAGACTTGATGGACGTCAGGGCGAGCAGTACTTC
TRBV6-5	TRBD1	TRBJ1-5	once	CATSHGQGDQPQHF	TGTGCCACCTCCCACGGGCAGGGGGATCAGCCCCAGCATTTT
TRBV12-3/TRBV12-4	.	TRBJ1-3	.	CASSLNTIYF	TGTGCCAGCAGTCTCAACACCATATATTTT
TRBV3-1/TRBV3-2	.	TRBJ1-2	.	CASSRFGGGASGYTF	TGTGCCAGCAGCCGGTTCGGGGGTGGGGCAAGCGGCTACACCTTC
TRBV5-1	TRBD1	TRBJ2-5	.	CASSAGTGGVETQYF	TGCGCCAGCAGCGCTGGGACAGGGGGCGTGGAGACCCAGTACTTC
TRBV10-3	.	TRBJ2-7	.	CAISGTGFYEQYF	TGTGCCATCAGTGGAACAGGATTCTACGAGCAGTACTTC
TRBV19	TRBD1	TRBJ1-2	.	CASSRTGGDGYTF	TGTGCCAGTAGCAGAACAGGGGGGGATGGCTACACCTTC
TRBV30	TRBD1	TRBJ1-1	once	CAWSQDREVAEAFF	TGTGCCTGGAGTCAGGACAGGGAGGTCGCTGAAGCTTTCTTT
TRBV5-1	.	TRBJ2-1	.	CASSLRSYPTLEEGNEQFF	TGCGCCAGCAGCTTGAGGTCCTATCCAACCCTGGAGGAGGGCAATGAGCAGTTCTTC
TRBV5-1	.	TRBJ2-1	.	CASSLFSGPSSYNEQFF	TGCGCCAGCAGCTTGTTCAGCGGGCCGAGCTCCTACAATGAGCAGTTCTTC
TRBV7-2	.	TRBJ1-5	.	CASSVIKGVQPQHF	TGTGCCAGCAGCGTCATAAAGGGGGTTCAGCCCCAGCATTTT
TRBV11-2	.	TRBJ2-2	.	CASSLVQSANTGELFF	TGTGCCAGCAGCTTAGTTCAGAGCGCGAACACCGGGGAGCTGTTTTTT
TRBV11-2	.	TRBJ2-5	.	CASSPIQETQYF	TGTGCCAGCAGCCCAATCCAAGAGACCCAGTACTTC
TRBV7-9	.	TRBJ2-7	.	CASSTPTTSRGSYEQYF	TGTGCCAGCAGCACCCCAACCACGTCCAGGGGATCCTACGAGCAGTACTTC
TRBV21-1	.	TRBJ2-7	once	CASSIFPPGTGSYEQYF	TGTGCCAGCAGCATCTTCCCACCCGGGACAGGGTCTTACGAGCAGTACTTC
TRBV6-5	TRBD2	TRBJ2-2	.	CASSWGGNTGELFF	TGTGCCAGCAGTTGGGGGGGGAACACCGGGGAGCTGTTTTTT
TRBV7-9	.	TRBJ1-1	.	CASSFLGAEAFF	TGTGCCAGCAGCTTCCTCGGTGCTGAAGCTTTCTTT
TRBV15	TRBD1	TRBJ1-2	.	CATSRVPGQFNYGYTF	TGTGCCACCAGCAGGGTCCCGGGACAGTTTAACTATGGCTACACCTTC
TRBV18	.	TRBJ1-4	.	CASSPGTPNEKLFF	TGTGCCAGCTCACCCGGGACACCGAATGAAAAACTGTTTTTT
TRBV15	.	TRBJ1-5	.	CATSGSDHNQPQHF	TGTGCCACCAGCGGAAGCGACCACAATCAGCCCCAGCATTTT
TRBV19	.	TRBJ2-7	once	CASLDSSGEQYF	TGTGCCAGTCTTGACTCCTCCGGGGAGCAGTACTTC
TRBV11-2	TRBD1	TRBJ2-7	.	CASSLGGQGSAYEQYF	TGTGCCAGCAGCTTAGGGGGACAGGGGAGTGCCTACGAGCAGTACTTC
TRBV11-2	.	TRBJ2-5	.	CASSPGLQETQYF	TGTGCCAGCAGCCCTGGACTTCAAGAGACCCAGTACTTC
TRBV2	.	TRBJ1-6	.	CASSEQGGDNSPLHF	TGTGCCAGCAGTGAACAGGGAGGGGATAATTCACCCCTCCACTTT
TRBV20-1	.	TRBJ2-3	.	CSASLPPGVRTDTQYF	TGCAGTGCTAGTCTCCCTCCCGGAGTTCGCACAGATACGCAGTATTTT
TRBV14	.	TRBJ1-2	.	CASSQERVPYGYTF	TGTGCCAGCAGCCAAGAGAGGGTCCCCTATGGCTACACCTTC
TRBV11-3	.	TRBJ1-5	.	CASSLGKGFRQPQHF	TGTGCCAGCAGCTTGGGGAAGGGGTTCCGGCAGCCCCAGCATTTT
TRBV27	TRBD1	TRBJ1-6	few	CASGPGDRYNSPLHF	TGTGCCAGCGGCCCTGGGGACAGGTATAATTCACCCCTCCACTTT
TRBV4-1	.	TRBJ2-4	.	CASSQVRQGTHIQYF	TGCGCCAGCAGCCAAGTCCGGCAGGGGACACACATTCAGTACTTC
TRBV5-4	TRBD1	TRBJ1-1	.	CASSLRDRETEAFF	TGTGCCAGCAGCCTGAGAGACAGGGAGACTGAAGCTTTCTTT
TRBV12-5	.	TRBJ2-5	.	CASGPGLGETQYF	TGTGCTAGTGGTCCGGGACTGGGAGAGACCCAGTACTTC
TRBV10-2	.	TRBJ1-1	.	CASSESWDIMNTEAFF	TGCGCCAGCAGTGAGTCTTGGGACATTATGAACACTGAAGCTTTCTTT
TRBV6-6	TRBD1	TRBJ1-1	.	CASTSDRDTEAFF	TGTGCCAGCACCTCAGACAGGGACACTGAAGCTTTCTTT
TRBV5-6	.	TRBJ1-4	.	CASSLAVREKLFF	TGTGCCAGCAGCTTGGCGGTTCGGGAAAAACTGTTTTTT
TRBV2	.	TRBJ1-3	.	CASRYSASGNTIYF	TGTGCCAGCAGGTACAGTGCCTCTGGAAACACCATATATTTT
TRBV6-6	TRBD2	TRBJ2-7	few	CASSDPSGNQQYF	TGTGCCAGCAGTGACCCTAGCGGGAACCAGCAGTACTTC
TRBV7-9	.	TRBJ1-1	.	CASSAGGNTEAFF	TGTGCCAGCAGCGCGGGAGGAAACACTGAAGCTTTCTTT
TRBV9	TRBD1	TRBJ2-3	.	CASSVGETGGADTQYF	TGTGCCAGCAGCGTAGGGGAGACAGGGGGCGCAGATACGCAGTATTTT
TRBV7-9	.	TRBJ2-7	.	CASSFSLGGPRYEQYF	TGTGCCAGCAGCTTCTCTCTCGGGGGTCCGCGCTACGAGCAGTACTTC
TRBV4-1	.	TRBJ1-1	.	CASSQDWRGDTEAFF	TGCGCCAGCAGCCAAGATTGGCGGGGGGACACTGAAGCTTTCTTT
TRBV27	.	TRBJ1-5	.	CASSLVVGQPQHF	TGTGCCAGCAGTTTAGTGGTCGGTCAGCCCCAGCATTTT
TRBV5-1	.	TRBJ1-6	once	CASSLDNGTPGSPLHF	TGCGCCAGCAGCTTGGATAATGGGACACCCGGGTCACCCCTCCACTTT